This T cell receptor (beta chain) came from a study of blood T cells in healthy people across ages (dated by TCRdb to about 2015). A note on the overall study: In model experiments, roughly one uniquely barcoded TCR beta cDNA molecule per two T cells was captured by template switching. Four age groups were formed from the donors: young (average roughly 15 years), middle-aged (just under 40), aged (62) and long-lived (less than 85). To track age-related changes in TCR beta repertoire diversity, the study relied on deep sequencing normalized with unique cDNA molecular identifiers. The study analyzed two additional independent replicas of 1 million unique cDNA reads from the same blood draw for two donors, one aged 18 to 29 and one aged 80 or older. Results and caveats for the whole study, not just this receptor: Estimates of total diversity based on one million sequenced T cells were regarded as lower bounds and as underestimates. The percentage of naive T cells measured by flow cytometry correlated strongly with observed TCR beta diversity. The CMV infection status of donors was not known, potentially confounding age-related changes in expanded clonotypes. Observed TCR beta diversity per million T cells fell roughly linearly with age, and a significant reduction was already apparent by age about 43. Compared with the aged group, the long-lived group had more naive CD4+ T cells, fewer expanded clones and increased TCR diversity, suggesting age selection. Because profiling used bulk unsorted PBMCs, naive and antigen-experienced compartments could not be compared conclusively.

Based on the germline V gene, the CDR1 and CDR2 sequences are KGHSH and LQKENI. Measured from the cysteine to the phenylalanine, the CDR3 is 15 residues long. Only the CDR3 DNA stays, 45 bases, in frame from base 1. To prepare the library, 5' RACE was applied. Sequencing used an Illumina HiSeq 2500. A second PCR of about 7 to 12 cycles was run with a J-beta primer mix and a sample-barcoded 5' primer. Each TCR beta cDNA molecule received a unique molecular identifier from a template-switch 5' adaptor carrying 12 random nucleotides. Each sample yielded at least 3 million CDR3-containing paired-end reads. First-strand cDNA was synthesized from all RNA with the Mint cDNA synthesis kit, primed by a TRBC-specific oligonucleotide. After uracil-DNA glycosylase treatment, a first 18-cycle PCR used universal primers M1SS and BC2_uni_R on all cDNA. Concerning the study's data processing: For normalization, 1 million high-quality reads were randomly selected from each sample, with every read carrying a distinct molecular identifier. Instead of being binned into consensus sequences, reads that shared molecular identifiers were thrown out. MiTCR, run with a Q25 quality threshold and the strictest error-elimination algorithm, handled CDR3 identification, clonotype clustering and error correction. A nonparametric unseen species model with Euler transformation was used to estimate lower-bound total TCR beta diversity. The public reads were run again by TCRdb, first through fastp at Q25 and then through MiXCR, and only productive beta chains were kept. Every CDR3 protein is listed once, alongside the most common genes and DNA of its rows. The V and J calls shown here were made by TCRdb, not taken from the authors' results. This sample gives about 760,000 distinct CDR3 sequences in total; 20% to 30% of them show up just once. The ten biggest clones cover under 10% of the sample.

As for this clonotype: The antigen this receptor binds is unknown. One base away there is no much larger clone; base qualities are not given.

Systemically healthy Caucasian individuals from Russia, some 38 in total and aged roughly 6 to 100 years, were included as donors. Roughly 11 milliliters of peripheral blood were drawn from each donor into EDTA-treated Vacutainer tubes. PBMCs were isolated by Ficoll-Paque density-gradient centrifugation, with at least 6 million obtained per sample. Total RNA, at least 6 micrograms per sample, was extracted from PBMCs with Trizol reagent. For every donor, an aliquot of PBMCs went through flow cytometry to measure the percentages of naive CD45RAhigh/CD27high T cells. The sample was also linked to a second study, of T cells of mothers and their children. As the second paper documents: Donors were nine systemically healthy Caucasian individuals: three mothers and their six children. cDNA synthesis consumed the entire amount of extracted RNA, loaded at approximately 1.5 ug RNA in each 15 ul reaction. In the second PCR, the M1S primer added sample barcodes and 2-4 random nucleotides. Over 8 million TCR beta CDR3 reads were obtained for each mother, and around 3 million reads were obtained for each child. In both related and unrelated pairs, thymic selection shapes the output of TCR recombination in a similar way, with inherited differences having only a minor effect. Normalized repertoire overlap was always slightly but never significantly higher in related than unrelated mother-child pairs. Persistent microchimeric T cell clones were not detected, at a sensitivity of 95 to 100 clones per million clonotypes. Deep NGS was used in the study to compare the TCR beta repertoires of mothers and children and to look for features that separate related mother-child pairs from unrelated individuals. Mothers averaged approximately 41 +/- 4 years of age and children averaged roughly 11 +/- 4 years. After adapter ligation with NEBNext reagents, the libraries were sequenced on Illumina HiSeq 2000 with 100+100 nt paired-end reads. Mother and child libraries were prepared a month apart and sequenced in separate runs to prevent cross-contamination. For each donor, between roughly 450,000 and 2,200,000 distinct TCR beta clonotypes were identified. Naive TCR beta clonotypes were estimated from low-frequency clonotypes matched to each donor's FACS-determined naive share, without sorting.

The source is a boy under 18 in good health. The specimen was blood. The rearranged segments are TRBV18 and TRBJ2-5; the D gene is unclear. The end of the DNA is better explained by TRBJ2-7, so the J call may be wrong. The CDR3 protein is CASSPPDQSPYEQYF. The nucleotides are TGTGCCAGCTCACCACCGGATCAGAGCCCCTACGAGCAGTACTTC.